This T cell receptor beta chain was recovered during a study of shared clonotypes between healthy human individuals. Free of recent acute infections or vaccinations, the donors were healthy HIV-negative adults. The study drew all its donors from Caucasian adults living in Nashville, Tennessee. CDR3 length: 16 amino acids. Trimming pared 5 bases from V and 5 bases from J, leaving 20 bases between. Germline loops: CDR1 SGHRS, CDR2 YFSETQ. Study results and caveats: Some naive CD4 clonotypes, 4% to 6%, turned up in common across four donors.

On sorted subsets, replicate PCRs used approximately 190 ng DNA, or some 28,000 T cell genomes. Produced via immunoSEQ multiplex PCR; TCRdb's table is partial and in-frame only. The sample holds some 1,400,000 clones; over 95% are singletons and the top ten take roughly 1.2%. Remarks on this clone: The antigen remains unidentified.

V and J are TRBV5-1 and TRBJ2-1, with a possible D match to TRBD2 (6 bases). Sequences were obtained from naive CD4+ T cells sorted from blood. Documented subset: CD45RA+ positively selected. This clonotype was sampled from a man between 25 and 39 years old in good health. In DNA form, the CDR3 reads TGCGCCAGCAGTTCTCGACCGGGACTGATAAACAATGAGCAGTTCTTC. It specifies CASSSRPGLINNEQFF.